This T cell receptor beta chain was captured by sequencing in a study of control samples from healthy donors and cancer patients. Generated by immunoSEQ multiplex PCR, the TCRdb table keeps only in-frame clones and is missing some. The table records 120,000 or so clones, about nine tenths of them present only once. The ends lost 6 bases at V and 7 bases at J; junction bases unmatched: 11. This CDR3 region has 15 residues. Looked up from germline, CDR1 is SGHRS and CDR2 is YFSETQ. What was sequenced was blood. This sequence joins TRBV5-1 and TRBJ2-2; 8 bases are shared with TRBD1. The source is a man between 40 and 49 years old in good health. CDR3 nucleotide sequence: TGCGCCAGCAATAGGCAGGGGGCGCAAAGCGGGGAGCTGTTTTTT. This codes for CASNRQGAQSGELFF. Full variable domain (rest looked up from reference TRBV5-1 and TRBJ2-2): KAGVTQTPRYLIKTRGQQVTLSCSPISGHRSVSWYQQTPGQGLQFLFEYFSETQRNKGNFPGRFSGRQFSNSRSEMNVSTLELGDSALYLCASNRQGAQSGELFFGEGSRLTVL.